One sample yielded the 23 T cell receptor beta chains listed below, sequenced in a study of T cells in localized non-small cell lung cancer. Here immunoSEQ multiplex PCR was the method, and the copy in TCRdb shows in-frame clones only, minus some. This sample has some 56,000 clones; about nine tenths occur once, and the top ten carry approximately 5.2%. Source: peripheral blood, taken before any cancer treatment. The receptors were sampled from a woman aged 40-69 years with stage I lung adenocarcinoma.

This chain uses TRBV28 with TRBJ2-1; 8 bases are shared with TRBD1. The CDR3 has 16 amino acids. The V and J ends lost 7 bases and 2 bases, in that order; junction bases with no gene match: 10. Germline V gives CDR1 MDHEN, CDR2 SYDVKM. In DNA, the CDR3 is TGTGCCAGCAACAAATTGGGACAGGCCCCCTACAATGAGCAGTTCTTC. It codes for CASNKLGQAPYNEQFF.

The V call is TRBV7-6, the J call TRBJ1-4; 8 nucleotides align to TRBD1. Germline CDR1 reads SGHVS; CDR2 reads FNYEAQ. V lost 1 base and J lost 5; bases outside the gene matches: 0. This CDR3 is 14 amino acids long. CDR3 loop: CASSLGQGNEKLFF. CDR3 DNA: TGTGCCAGCAGCTTAGGACAGGGGAATGAAAAACTGTTTTTT.

The chain has TRBV6-6 and TRBJ1-2; possibly TRBD1 for D (5 bases). Germline V CDR1 and CDR2: MNHNY, SVGAGI (reference sequence). This CDR3 spans 15 amino acids. Deletions cut 0 bases from V and 4 bases from J, with 12 bases between. The DNA of the CDR3 is TGTGCCAGCAGTTACTCGATAGGGGCTACCTATGGCTACACCTTC. Protein sequence: CASSYSIGATYGYTF.

This clone came up once. This chain links TRBV9 with TRBJ1-1; the D is unclear. There are 13 residues in the CDR3. Germline CDR1 SGDLS, CDR2 YYNGEE. Trimming took off 4 bases at V and 1 base at J, with 8 bases between the two ends. For the CDR3, the DNA is TGTGCCAGCAGCTTTACAGAGAACACTGAAGCTTTCTTT. Its protein product is CASSFTENTEAFF.

The chain joins TRBV6-6 to TRBJ1-1, with D possibly TRBD1 on 5 matching bases. CDR3 size: 14 residues. The V end lost 10 bases, the J end lost 2 bases, and 17 bases lay between the germline ends. Germline CDR1 reads MNHNY; CDR2 reads SVGAGI (reference sequence). The CDR3, as DNA: TGTGCCAACAGACCCGACAGACCAAACACTGAAGCTTTCTTT. Translated: CANRPDRPNTEAFF.

This chain links TRBV2 with TRBJ2-7, with unresolved D. V was pared by 9 bases and J by 2 bases, with 17 bases between. Germline lookup yields CDR1 SNHLY and CDR2 FYNNEI. The CDR3 has 14 residues. The CDR3 nucleotides read TGTGCCAGGCCCGCGAGAGATGGAACCTACGAGCAGTACTTC. Translated: CARPARDGTYEQYF.

CDR3 protein: CASSFRSGNTIYF. CDR3 in DNA: TGTGCCAGCAGTTTCCGATCTGGAAACACCATATATTTT. The chain has TRBV28 and TRBJ1-3, with D hard to call. CDR1 and CDR2 from the germline V gene are MDHEN and SYDVKM. The CDR3 length is 13 residues. Deletions cut 3 bases from V and 1 base from J, with 4 bases between.

This clone has just one count. The gene calls are TRBV2 and TRBJ2-7; D unresolved. Germline V lookup: CDR1 SNHLY, CDR2 FYNNEI. The CDR3 contains 10 residues. Trimming took 9 bases from V and 3 from J, leaving 6 bases between them. CDR3 loop: CASRIYEQYF. Written as DNA, the CDR3 is TGTGCCAGTAGAATCTACGAGCAGTACTTC.

This clone appeared once. The J gene is TRBJ1-1, the V gene TRBV9, with D perhaps TRBD1 (5 bases). The CDR3 consists of 14 residues. Trimming left V 1 base short and J 6 bases short, with 13 bases between. Per germline, CDR1 SGDLS and CDR2 YYNGEE. The chain's CDR3 is CASSVLTVPSEAFF. DNA of the CDR3: TGTGCCAGCAGCGTATTGACAGTGCCTTCTGAAGCTTTCTTT.

The chain employs TRBV10-1 and TRBJ2-7; no reliable D call. CDR3 size: 13 residues. With 10 bases removed from V and 5 bases from J, the gap between germline ends came to 18 bases. CDR1 WNHNN and CDR2 SYGVQD come from the germline V gene (reference sequence). The CDR3 sequence: CANNRALSHEQYF. The CDR3 DNA reads TGCGCCAACAACCGGGCCCTGAGCCACGAGCAGTACTTC.

This chain joins TRBV7-6 and TRBJ2-3; 15 positions match TRBD2. The V and J ends lost 5 bases and 6 bases, in that order; junction bases with no gene match: 9. This CDR3 comprises 17 residues. Per the germline V gene, CDR1 is SGHVS and CDR2 is FNYEAQ. In DNA, the CDR3 is TGTGCCAGCAGCCGCCCCGGCGGACTAGCGGGGGGGGATACGCAGTATTTT. Translating gives CASSRPGGLAGGDTQYF. Using reference TRBV7-6 and TRBJ2-3 for the parts outside the CDR3, the full variable domain is GAGVSQSPRYKVTKRGQDVALRCDPISGHVSLYWYRQALGQGPEFLTYFNYEAQQDKSGLPNDRFSAERPEGSISTLTIQRTEQRDSAMYRCASSRPGGLAGGDTQYFGPGTRLTVL.

This clone came up once. This chain links TRBV29-1 with TRBJ1-1; D unresolved. The CDR3 is 11 residues long. CDR1 SQVTM and CDR2 ANQGSEA come from the germline V gene. V was clipped by 6 bases and J by 1 base, with 6 bases between them. The CDR3 DNA reads as TGCAGCGTCGATTCGAACACTGAAGCTTTCTTT. This sequence encodes CSVDSNTEAFF.

The chain has TRBV7-2 and TRBJ1-1, with D unclear. The CDR3 runs 15 residues. The germline CDR1 and CDR2 sequences are SGHTA and FQGNSA. Trimming cost V 4 bases and J 4 bases, with 16 bases left between them. CDR3 loop: CASSSQVGLGTEAFF. The CDR3 coding sequence is TGTGCCAGCAGCTCCCAGGTAGGCTTGGGCACTGAAGCTTTCTTT.

The chain recombines TRBV25-1 with TRBJ2-6; D unresolved. CDR1 and CDR2 (germline): MGHDK, SYGVNS. V was pared by 3 bases and J by 0 bases, with 15 bases between. CDR3 length: 18 residues. CDR3 DNA: TGTGCCAGCAGTGAGACGTCAAGTGTTCCCTCTGGGGCCAACGTCCTGACTTTC. It specifies CASSETSSVPSGANVLTF. Using reference TRBV25-1 and TRBJ2-6 for the parts outside the CDR3, the full variable domain is EADIYQTPRYLVIGTGKKITLECSQTMGHDKMYWYQQDPGMELHLIHYSYGVNSTEKGDLSSESTVSRIRTEHFPLTLESARPSHTSQYLCASSETSSVPSGANVLTFGAGSRLTVL.

This clone was found once. Additional DNA sequences in this sample encode the identical CDR3. This sequence joins TRBV11-2 and TRBJ2-2; possible D gene TRBD2, 5 bases. The CDR3 has 16 amino acids. Germline V CDR1 and CDR2: SGHAT, FQNNGV. V shed 1 base and J shed 5 bases, with 14 bases lying between them. This CDR3 is CASSLVRGRGTGELFF. The DNA of the CDR3 is TGTGCCAGCAGCTTAGTACGGGGTCGGGGAACCGGGGAGCTGTTTTTT.

V gene TRBV7-2 combines with J gene TRBJ2-4; 10 bases map to TRBD2. V trimming: 5 bases; J trimming: 9 bases; junction bases outside the gene matches: 10. Germline CDR1 and CDR2: SGHTA and FQGNSA. CDR3 length equals 15 residues. This chain's CDR3 is CASSPRTSGLAIQYF. The CDR3 nucleotides read TGTGCCAGCAGCCCTCGGACTAGCGGTCTAGCCATTCAGTACTTC.

This clone was picked up a small number of times. This chain links TRBV11-2 with TRBJ1-2; no firm D call. The CDR3 spans 13 residues. V lost 0 bases and J lost 4, with 6 bases in between. Germline V gene lookup returns CDR1 SGHAT and CDR2 FQNNGV. CDR3 loop: CASSLDNSYGYTF. The CDR3 region has the DNA TGTGCCAGCAGCTTAGACAACAGCTATGGCTACACCTTC.

This chain joins TRBV7-2 and TRBJ2-7; TRBD2 aligns across 8 bases. The CDR3 is made up of 15 amino acids. Germline V lookup: CDR1 SGHTA, CDR2 FQGNSA. V was clipped by 5 bases and J by 6 bases; unmatched bases: 12. CDR3 DNA sequence: TGTGCCAGCAGCCCGGGGACTAGAGCGGCGATCGAGCAGTACTTC. Its translation: CASSPGTRAAIEQYF.

The gene calls are TRBV7-2 and TRBJ2-1; no firm D call. Germline-derived CDR1 and CDR2 are SGHTA and FQGNSA. CDR3 size: 12 residues. V was trimmed by 2 bases and J by 3 bases, leaving 2 bases between them. The CDR3 coding sequence is TGTGCCAGCAGCTTAAACTACAATGAGCAGTTCTTC. Translating gives CASSLNYNEQFF.

The chain has TRBV2 and TRBJ1-2; D is perhaps TRBD1 (5 bases). Germline CDR1 reads SNHLY; CDR2 reads FYNNEI. The CDR3 runs 14 residues. V was clipped by 7 bases and J by 0 bases, with 12 bases between them. CDR3 bases: TGTGCCAGCAAAGACAGTCCTTCTAACTATGGCTACACCTTC. This codes for CASKDSPSNYGYTF.

The rearrangement joins TRBV7-3 to TRBJ2-2; TRBD1 matches at 7 bases. Losses at the gene ends were 4 bases for V and 0 bases for J; bases not matched to a gene: 2. The germline CDR1 and CDR2 sequences are SGHTA and FQGTGA. The CDR3 loop spans 15 amino acids. CDR3 bases: TGTGCCAGCAGCTCACAGGGGTCGAACACCGGGGAGCTGTTTTTT. Encoded protein: CASSSQGSNTGELFF.

Here the CDR3 DNA reads TGTGCCAGCAGTGGGGACAGAGGAATCAATCAGCCCCAGCATTTT. It translates to CASSGDRGINQPQHF. V and J are TRBV6-5 and TRBJ1-5, with 7 bases lining up with TRBD1. Unmatched junction bases numbered 7, after V lost 5 bases and J lost 3 bases. This CDR3 has 15 amino acids. Germline V lookup: CDR1 MNHEY, CDR2 SVGAGI.

The rearrangement uses TRBV5-5 and TRBJ1-4, with D maybe TRBD1 (5 bases). The germline V and J ends were trimmed by 0 bases and 8 bases, with 11 bases remaining between them. Germline CDR1 SGHKS, CDR2 YYEKEE (reference sequence). There are 14 residues in the CDR3. CDR3 bases: TGTGCCAGCAGCTTGGAGGGACGGGGCGAAAAACTGTTTTTT. It specifies CASSLEGRGEKLFF.